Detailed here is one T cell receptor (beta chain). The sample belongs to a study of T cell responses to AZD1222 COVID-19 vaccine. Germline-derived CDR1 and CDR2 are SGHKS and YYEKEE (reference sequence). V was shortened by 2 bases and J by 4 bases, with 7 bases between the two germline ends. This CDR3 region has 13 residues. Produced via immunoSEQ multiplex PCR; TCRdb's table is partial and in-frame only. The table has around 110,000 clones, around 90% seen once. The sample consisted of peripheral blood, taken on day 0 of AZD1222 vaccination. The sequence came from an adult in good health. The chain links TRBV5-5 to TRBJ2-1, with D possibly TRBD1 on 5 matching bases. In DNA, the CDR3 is TGTGCCAGCAGCTTTCGACAGTACAATGAGCAGTTCTTC. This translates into CASSFRQYNEQFF.